The 19 T cell receptor beta chains below all came from one sample that was sequenced in a study of shared clonotypes between healthy human individuals. Data came from immunoSEQ multiplex PCR; TCRdb stores just in-frame clones and leaves some out. The repertoire holds 2,500,000 or so clones, with about nine tenths as singletons. Sequencing was done on a sample of naive CD4+ T cells from PBMCs. Subset defined: CD45RA+ positively selected. The receptors originated from a young man in good health. Some clones in this sample may be carry-over from other donors' samples.

This sequence joins TRBV2 and TRBJ2-1; D ambiguous. From germline, CDR1 is SNHLY and CDR2 FYNNEI. The CDR3 loop spans 11 amino acids. The V end was cut by 4 bases, the J end by 6 bases, with 4 bases between. CDR3 residues: CASSASNEQFF. The CDR3 nucleotides are TGTGCCAGCAGTGCATCCAATGAGCAGTTCTTC.

The chain employs TRBV27 and TRBJ2-7; 8 nucleotides agree with TRBD1. Losses at the gene ends were 0 bases for V and 5 bases for J; bases not matched to a gene: 6. The CDR3 runs to 15 residues. Looked up from germline, CDR1 is MNHEY and CDR2 is SMNVEV (reference sequence). Written as DNA, the CDR3 is TGTGCCAGCAGTTTATCGTCCCAGGGGGCTGACGAGCAGTACTTC. It codes for CASSLSSQGADEQYF.

CDR3 nucleotide sequence: TGTGCCAGCAGCGTAGCTTGGCAGGGTAGCAATCAGCCCCAGCATTTT. This sequence encodes CASSVAWQGSNQPQHF. The rearrangement links TRBV9 to TRBJ1-5; possibly TRBD1 for D (5 bases). The germline gives CDR1 SGDLS, CDR2 YYNGEE. V was clipped by 0 bases and J by 0 bases, with 10 bases between them. CDR3 size: 16 residues.

The chain uses TRBV5-1 and TRBJ1-2; 8 nucleotides match TRBD1. V trimming: 2 bases; J trimming: 6 bases; junction bases outside the gene matches: 6. This CDR3 comprises 14 residues. Germline V gene lookup returns CDR1 SGHRS and CDR2 YFSETQ. The CDR3 sequence: CASSLGEQGDGYTF. CDR3 in DNA: TGCGCCAGCAGCTTAGGAGAACAGGGGGATGGCTACACCTTC.

CDR3 protein: CASSLDEGLLGGYTF. CDR3 nucleotide sequence: TGCGCCAGCAGCTTGGATGAGGGCTTACTCGGTGGCTACACCTTC. This chain joins TRBV5-1 and TRBJ1-2; D unresolved. The CDR3 has 15 amino acids. The germline V and J ends were trimmed by 0 bases and 7 bases, with 16 bases remaining between them. Germline V gene lookup returns CDR1 SGHRS and CDR2 YFSETQ.

The gene calls are TRBV28 and TRBJ2-6; D gene ambiguous. The V end lost 6 bases, the J end lost 2 bases, and 8 bases lay between the germline ends. From germline, CDR1 is MDHEN and CDR2 SYDVKM. The CDR3 runs to 14 residues. CDR3 in DNA: TGTGCCAGCAGAAAATACGCTGGGGCCAACGTCCTGACTTTC. Its translation: CASRKYAGANVLTF.

This clone was seen a handful of times. DNA for the CDR3: TGTGCCAGCAGTGAGACAGAGTTAAGCAATCAGCCCCAGCATTTT. Translating it yields CASSETELSNQPQHF. The rearrangement uses TRBV2 and TRBJ1-5; tentative D call: TRBD1 (5 bases). The CDR3 is 15 residues long. Germline V gene data show CDR1 as SNHLY and CDR2 as FYNNEI. Trimming took 3 bases from V and 1 from J, leaving 10 bases between them.

The chain uses TRBV2 and TRBJ1-4; D call uncertain. This CDR3 comprises 12 residues. Germline V gene sequence: CDR1 SNHLY, CDR2 FYNNEI. V gave up 6 bases and J gave up 8 bases, with 10 bases separating them. For the CDR3, the DNA is TGTGCCAGCAGAGAGGGCGAGGAAAAACTGTTTTTT. Translation gives CASREGEEKLFF.

The J gene is TRBJ2-2, the V gene TRBV18; tentative D call: TRBD1 (6 bases). This CDR3 comprises 14 residues. Germline V gives CDR1 KGHSH, CDR2 LQKENI. The germline V and J ends were trimmed by 7 bases and 7 bases, with 16 bases remaining between them. The CDR3 DNA sequence: TGTGCCAGCTTCCCACAGGGTAACGGCGGGGAGCTGTTTTTT. The encoded protein is CASFPQGNGGELFF.

The chain combines TRBV6-1 with TRBJ2-5; D not resolved. The CDR3 covers 13 residues. Trimming shortened V by 2 bases and J by 1 base, and 5 bases separated the two germline ends. The germline V gene encodes CDR1 MNHNS and CDR2 SASEGT. This chain's CDR3 is CASSETAQETQYF. The CDR3 coding sequence is TGTGCCAGCAGTGAAACTGCCCAAGAGACCCAGTACTTC.

This clone occurred once. The gene calls are TRBV13 and TRBJ1-3; tentative D call: TRBD1 (5 bases). This CDR3 has 17 residues. In germline, CDR1 is PRHDT, CDR2 FYEKMQ (reference sequence). V lost 4 bases and J lost 4, with 20 bases in between. The CDR3 spells CASSSTPRWGWGNTIYF. Written as DNA, the CDR3 is TGTGCCAGCAGCTCTACCCCCCGTTGGGGGTGGGGAAACACCATATATTTT.

Worth noting for this clone: Other DNA sequences in the same sample also yield this CDR3. The rearrangement joins TRBV30 to TRBJ2-5, with TRBD2 matching 9 bases. Germline CDR1 and CDR2: GTSNPN and SVGIG (reference sequence). J was trimmed by 5 bases and V by 5 bases; bases with no gene match: 6. The CDR3 has 13 residues. The CDR3: CAWSGLARETQYF. The CDR3 bases are TGTGCCTGGTCGGGACTAGCCCGGGAGACCCAGTACTTC.

The J gene is TRBJ2-7, the V gene TRBV4-1, with D possibly being TRBD1 (5 bases). Germline-derived CDR1 and CDR2 are MGHRA and YSYEKL. The CDR3 runs to 17 residues. Trimming removed 3 bases from V and 0 bases from J, with 18 bases in between. CDR3 nucleotide sequence: TGCGCCAGCAGCCACCCCACAGGCATTAGAGACTCCTACGAGCAGTACTTC. Translation: CASSHPTGIRDSYEQYF.

V usage is TRBV5-4 and J usage is TRBJ2-3, with 7 bases identical to TRBD2. Unmatched junction bases numbered 12, after V lost 3 bases and J lost 2 bases. The CDR3 is 17 residues long. Per the germline V gene, CDR1 is SGHNT and CDR2 is YYREEE (reference sequence). The CDR3: CASSSPTGTTATDTQYF. The CDR3 nucleotides are TGTGCCAGCAGCTCACCCACCGGGACTACTGCCACAGATACGCAGTATTTT.

CDR3 amino acids: CASSLQAQYYEQYF. The CDR3 bases are TGTGCCAGCAGTTTGCAAGCGCAGTACTACGAGCAGTACTTC. The chain employs TRBV28 and TRBJ2-7, with no clear D. Trimming left V 3 bases short and J 3 bases short, with 12 bases between. The CDR3 is 14 amino acids. Looked up from germline, CDR1 is MDHEN and CDR2 is SYDVKM.

CDR3 bases: TGTGCCAGCAGCCAACAGGGGAACTATGGCTACACCTTC. Protein: CASSQQGNYGYTF. The rearrangement joins TRBV4-2 to TRBJ1-2; a possible D gene is TRBD1 (6 bases). Germline assignment: CDR1 LGHNA and CDR2 YNFKEQ. This CDR3 region has 13 residues. V was trimmed by 2 bases and J by 2 bases, leaving 6 bases between them.

This chain uses TRBV27 with TRBJ2-1; no clear D. Germline CDR1 reads MNHEY; CDR2 reads SMNVEV (reference sequence). V was trimmed by 2 bases and J by 4 bases, leaving 15 bases between them. The CDR3 is made up of 16 amino acids. The CDR3 nucleotides are TGTGCCAGCAGTTTACGGCGATCCAAAGGGTACAATGAGCAGTTCTTC. The encoded protein is CASSLRRSKGYNEQFF.

This chain links TRBV10-3 with TRBJ2-7; D call uncertain. The CDR3 runs 12 residues. The V end lost 5 bases, the J end lost 1 base, and 6 bases lay between the germline ends. CDR1 and CDR2 from the germline V gene are ENHRY and SYGVKD. This chain's CDR3 is CAISTDSYEQYF. The CDR3 bases are TGTGCCATCAGTACGGATTCCTACGAGCAGTACTTC.

The rearrangement uses TRBV4-2 and TRBJ2-6; D gene uncertain. V was pared by 0 bases and J by 2 bases, with 14 bases between. Per germline, CDR1 LGHNA and CDR2 YNFKEQ. This CDR3 spans 18 amino acids. CDR3: CASSQDPTKSTGANVLTF. The CDR3, as DNA: TGTGCCAGCAGCCAAGACCCGACCAAGAGTACTGGGGCCAACGTCCTGACTTTC.